This TCR beta chain was identified during a study of OX40 agonist ivuxolimab in advanced cancers. Study results and limitations: Clonal expansion from baseline to week 6 occurred in both CD4+ and CD8+ T cells. Which antigen the expanded peripheral T cells recognized is unknown.

The method was immunoSEQ multiplex PCR; TCRdb's version includes in-frame clones alone and lacks a portion of them. The sample records about 12,000 clones, about 81% being singletons. Germline trimming cut 1 base from V and 4 bases from J; bases unmatched to any gene: 3. The germline V gene encodes CDR1 LGHNA and CDR2 YNFKEQ. This CDR3 contains 15 residues. With respect to this clone: No antigen is known for it.

This TCR came from an adult with an advanced solid tumor such as melanoma, head and neck, liver or kidney cancer. This sample comprised CD4+ or CD8+ T cells sorted from blood, obtained in a trial of the OX40 agonist ivuxolimab. The chain carries TRBV4-2 and TRBJ1-1; the match to TRBD1 covers 10 bases. CDR3 region: CASSQARTGGTEAFF. In nucleotides, the CDR3 is TGTGCCAGCAGCCAAGCCCGGACAGGGGGCACTGAAGCTTTCTTT.